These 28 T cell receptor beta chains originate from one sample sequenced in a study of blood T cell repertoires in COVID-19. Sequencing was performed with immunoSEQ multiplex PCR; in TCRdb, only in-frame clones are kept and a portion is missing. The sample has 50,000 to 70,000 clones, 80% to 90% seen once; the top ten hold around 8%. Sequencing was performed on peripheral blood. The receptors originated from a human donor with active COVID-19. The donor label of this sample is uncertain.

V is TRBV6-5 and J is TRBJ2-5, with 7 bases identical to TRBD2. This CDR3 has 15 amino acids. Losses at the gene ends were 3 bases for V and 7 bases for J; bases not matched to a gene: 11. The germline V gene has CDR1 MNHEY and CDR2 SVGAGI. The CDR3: CASSYGLADFVTQYF. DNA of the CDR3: TGTGCCAGCAGTTATGGGCTAGCGGACTTTGTGACCCAGTACTTC.

As DNA, the CDR3 is TGTGCCACCCGATGGACTAGCGGGAACAATGAGCAGTTCTTC. This sequence encodes CATRWTSGNNEQFF. The gene calls are TRBV19 and TRBJ2-1, with 12 positions matching TRBD2. This CDR3 comprises 14 residues. CDR1 and CDR2 (germline): LNHDA, SQIVND (reference sequence). The ends lost 10 bases at V and 5 bases at J; junction bases unmatched: 6.

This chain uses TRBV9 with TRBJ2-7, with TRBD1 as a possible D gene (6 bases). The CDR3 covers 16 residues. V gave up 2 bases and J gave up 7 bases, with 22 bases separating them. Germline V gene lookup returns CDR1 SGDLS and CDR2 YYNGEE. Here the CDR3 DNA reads TGTGCCAGCAGCGTCGTGGCGGTGGGGGCCTTAAGGGAGCAGTACTTC. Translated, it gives CASSVVAVGALREQYF.

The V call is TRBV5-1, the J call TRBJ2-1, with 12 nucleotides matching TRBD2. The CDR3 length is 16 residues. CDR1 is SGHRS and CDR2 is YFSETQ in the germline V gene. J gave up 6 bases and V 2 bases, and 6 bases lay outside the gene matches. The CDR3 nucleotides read TGCGCCAGCAGCTTAGGGGTGGGACTAGCGGGCAATGAGCAGTTCTTC. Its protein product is CASSLGVGLAGNEQFF.

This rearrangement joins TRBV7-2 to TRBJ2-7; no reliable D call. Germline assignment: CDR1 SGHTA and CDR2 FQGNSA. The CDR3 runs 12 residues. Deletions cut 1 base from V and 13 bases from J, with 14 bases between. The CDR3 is CASSLGAGPEYF. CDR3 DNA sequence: TGTGCCAGCAGCTTAGGGGCAGGCCCTGAATACTTC.

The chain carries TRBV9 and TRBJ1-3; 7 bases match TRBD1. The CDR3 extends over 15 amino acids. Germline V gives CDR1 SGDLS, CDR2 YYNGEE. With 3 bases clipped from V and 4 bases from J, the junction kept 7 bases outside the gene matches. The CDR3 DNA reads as TGTGCCAGCAGCGGGCATCGGACAGGAGGAAACACCATATATTTT. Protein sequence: CASSGHRTGGNTIYF.

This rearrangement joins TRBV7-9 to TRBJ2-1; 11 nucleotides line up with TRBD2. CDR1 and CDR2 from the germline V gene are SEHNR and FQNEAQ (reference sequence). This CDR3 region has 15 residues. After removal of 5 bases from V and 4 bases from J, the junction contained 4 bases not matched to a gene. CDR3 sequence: CASSETSGGYNEQFF. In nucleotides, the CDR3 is TGTGCCAGCAGCGAAACTAGCGGGGGATACAATGAGCAGTTCTTC.

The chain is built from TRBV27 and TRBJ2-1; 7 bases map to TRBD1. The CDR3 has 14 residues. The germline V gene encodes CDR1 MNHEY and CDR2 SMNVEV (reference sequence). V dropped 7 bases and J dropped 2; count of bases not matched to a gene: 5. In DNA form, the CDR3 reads TGTGCCAGCAACCCGGGACAGACCTACAATGAGCAGTTCTTC. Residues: CASNPGQTYNEQFF.

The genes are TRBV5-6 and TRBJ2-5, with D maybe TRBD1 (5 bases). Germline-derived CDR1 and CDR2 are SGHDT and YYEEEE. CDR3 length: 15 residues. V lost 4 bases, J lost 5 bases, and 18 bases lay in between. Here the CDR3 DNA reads TGTGCCAGCAGCCGCCTGCAGGGATCCGCGGAGACCCAGTACTTC. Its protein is CASSRLQGSAETQYF. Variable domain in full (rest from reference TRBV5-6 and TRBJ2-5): DAGVTQSPTHLIKTRGQQVTLRCSPKSGHDTVSWYQQALGQGPQFIFQYYEEEERQRGNFPDRFSGHQFPNYSSELNVNALLLGDSALYLCASSRLQGSAETQYFGPGTRLLVL.

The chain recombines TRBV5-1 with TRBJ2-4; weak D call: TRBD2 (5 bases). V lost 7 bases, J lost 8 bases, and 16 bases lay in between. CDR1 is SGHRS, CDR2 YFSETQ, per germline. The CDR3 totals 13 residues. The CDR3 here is CASSTLNGDIQYF. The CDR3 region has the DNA TGCGCCAGCTCAACCTTAAACGGGGACATTCAGTACTTC.

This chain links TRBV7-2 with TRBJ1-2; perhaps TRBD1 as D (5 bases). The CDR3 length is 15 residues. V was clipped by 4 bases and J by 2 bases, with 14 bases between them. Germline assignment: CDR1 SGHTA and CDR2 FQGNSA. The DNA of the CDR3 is TGTGCCAGCAGCTCGGGGGACGAAGGGAACTATGGCTACACCTTC. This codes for CASSSGDEGNYGYTF.

CDR3 residues: CASSLRRAQNYGYTF. The CDR3 DNA sequence: TGTGCCAGCAGTTTAAGGAGGGCCCAAAACTATGGCTACACCTTC. The chain joins TRBV28 to TRBJ1-2, with D hard to call. The CDR3 has 15 amino acids. CDR1 MDHEN and CDR2 SYDVKM come from the germline V gene. Deletions cut 2 bases from V and 2 bases from J, with 12 bases between.

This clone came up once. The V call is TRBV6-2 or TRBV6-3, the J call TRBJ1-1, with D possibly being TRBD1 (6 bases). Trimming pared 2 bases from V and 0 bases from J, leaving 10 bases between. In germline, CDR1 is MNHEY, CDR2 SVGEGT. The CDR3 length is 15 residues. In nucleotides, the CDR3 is TGTGCCAGCAGTTACCTGGGGGGGCTGAACACTGAAGCTTTCTTT. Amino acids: CASSYLGGLNTEAFF.

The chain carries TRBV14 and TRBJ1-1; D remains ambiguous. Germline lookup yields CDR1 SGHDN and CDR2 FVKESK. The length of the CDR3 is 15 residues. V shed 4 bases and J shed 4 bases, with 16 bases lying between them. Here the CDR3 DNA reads TGTGCCAGCAGCCCCTTGGGTCCCCCGGGCACTGAAGCTTTCTTT. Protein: CASSPLGPPGTEAFF.

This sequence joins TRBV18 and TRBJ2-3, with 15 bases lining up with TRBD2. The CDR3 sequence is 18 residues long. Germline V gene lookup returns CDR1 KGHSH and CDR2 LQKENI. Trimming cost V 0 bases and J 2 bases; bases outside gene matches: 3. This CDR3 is CASSPPGLAGGLTDTQYF. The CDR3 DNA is TGTGCCAGCTCACCACCGGGACTAGCGGGAGGCCTCACAGATACGCAGTATTTT.

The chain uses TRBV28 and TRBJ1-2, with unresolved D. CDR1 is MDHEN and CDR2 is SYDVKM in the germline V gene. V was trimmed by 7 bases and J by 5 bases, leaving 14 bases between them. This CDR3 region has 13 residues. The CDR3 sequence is CASTLPQNYGYTF. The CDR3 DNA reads TGTGCCAGCACCCTCCCCCAGAATTATGGCTACACCTTC.

The CDR3 sequence is CASRFSRTANTEAFF. The DNA for the CDR3 is TGTGCCAGCAGATTTAGCCGGACAGCCAACACTGAAGCTTTCTTT. V is TRBV27 and J is TRBJ1-1; a possible D gene is TRBD1 (6 bases). This CDR3 is built from 15 residues. CDR1 is MNHEY, CDR2 SMNVEV, per germline (reference sequence). Trimming pared 6 bases from V and 2 bases from J, leaving 16 bases between.

The CDR3: CASRGLYEQYF. DNA for the CDR3: TGTGCCAGCAGGGGCCTCTACGAGCAGTACTTC. The chain links TRBV2 to TRBJ2-7; D is ambiguous. Trimming took off 6 bases at V and 3 bases at J, with 6 bases between the two ends. The CDR3 spans 11 residues. The germline V gene encodes CDR1 SNHLY and CDR2 FYNNEI.

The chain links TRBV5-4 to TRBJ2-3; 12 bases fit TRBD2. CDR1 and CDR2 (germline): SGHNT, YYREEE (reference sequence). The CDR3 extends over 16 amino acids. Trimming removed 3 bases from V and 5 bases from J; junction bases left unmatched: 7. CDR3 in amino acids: CASSSLAGGRQDTQYF. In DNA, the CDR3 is TGTGCCAGCAGCTCCCTAGCGGGGGGGCGTCAAGATACGCAGTATTTT. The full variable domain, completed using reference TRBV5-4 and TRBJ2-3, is ETGVTQSPTHLIKTRGQQVTLRCSSQSGHNTVSWYQQALGQGPQFIFQYYREEENGRGNFPPRFSGLQFPNYSSELNVNALELDDSALYLCASSSLAGGRQDTQYFGPGTRLTVL.

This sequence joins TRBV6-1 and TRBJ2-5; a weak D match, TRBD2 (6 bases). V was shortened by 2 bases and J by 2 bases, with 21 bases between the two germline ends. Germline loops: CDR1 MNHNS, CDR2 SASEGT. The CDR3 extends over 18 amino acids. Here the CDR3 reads CASSESIPLTSDQETQYF. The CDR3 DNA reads TGTGCCAGCAGTGAATCTATCCCGCTGACTAGTGATCAAGAGACCCAGTACTTC.

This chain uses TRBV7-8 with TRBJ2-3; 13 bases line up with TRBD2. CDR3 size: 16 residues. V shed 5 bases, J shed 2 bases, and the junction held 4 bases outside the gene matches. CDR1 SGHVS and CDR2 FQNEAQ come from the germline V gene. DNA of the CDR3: TGTGCCAGCAGCGAAGGACTAGCGGGGGCCACAGATACGCAGTATTTT. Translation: CASSEGLAGATDTQYF.

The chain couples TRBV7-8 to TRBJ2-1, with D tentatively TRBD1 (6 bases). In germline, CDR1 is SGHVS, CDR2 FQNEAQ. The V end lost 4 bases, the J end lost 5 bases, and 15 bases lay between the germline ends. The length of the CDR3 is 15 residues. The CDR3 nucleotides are TGTGCCAGCAGCTCCACAGGGATCAGGCACAATGAGCAGTTCTTC. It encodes CASSSTGIRHNEQFF.

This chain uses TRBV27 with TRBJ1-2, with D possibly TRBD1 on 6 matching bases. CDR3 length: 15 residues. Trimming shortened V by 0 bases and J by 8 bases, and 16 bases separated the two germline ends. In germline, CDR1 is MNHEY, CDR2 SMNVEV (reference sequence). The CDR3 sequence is CASSLSRAGGRGYTF. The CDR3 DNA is TGTGCCAGCAGTTTATCACGGGCGGGGGGCAGAGGCTACACCTTC.

CDR3 DNA sequence: TGCAGCGTTGAATACGAGCGGAGTAACACCGGGGAGCTGTTTTTT. It yields the protein CSVEYERSNTGELFF. The chain joins TRBV29-1 to TRBJ2-2; D perhaps matches TRBD2 (5 bases). The CDR3 length is 15 residues. Germline V CDR1 and CDR2: SQVTM, ANQGSEA. V was cut by 2 bases and J by 2 bases, with 12 bases left in between.

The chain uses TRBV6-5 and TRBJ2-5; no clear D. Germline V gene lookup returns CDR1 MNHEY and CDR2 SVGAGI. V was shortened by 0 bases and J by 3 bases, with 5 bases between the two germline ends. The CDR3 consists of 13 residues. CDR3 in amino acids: CASSYSSEETQYF. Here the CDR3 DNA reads TGTGCCAGCAGTTACTCGTCGGAAGAGACCCAGTACTTC.

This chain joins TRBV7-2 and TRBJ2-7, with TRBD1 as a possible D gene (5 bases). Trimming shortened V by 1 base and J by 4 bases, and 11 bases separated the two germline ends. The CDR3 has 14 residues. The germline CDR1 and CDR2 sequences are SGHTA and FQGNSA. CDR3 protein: CASSLVGASYEQYF. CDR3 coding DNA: TGTGCCAGCAGCTTAGTTGGGGCGTCTTACGAGCAGTACTTC.

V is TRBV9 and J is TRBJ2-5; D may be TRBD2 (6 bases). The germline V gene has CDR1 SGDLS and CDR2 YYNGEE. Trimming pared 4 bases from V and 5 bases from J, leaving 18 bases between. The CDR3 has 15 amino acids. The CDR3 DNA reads TGTGCCAGCAGCCCCCTTGACCGGGACTCCGAGACCCAGTACTTC. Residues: CASSPLDRDSETQYF.

The CDR3 spells CASRAGGGQGTGELFF. The CDR3 DNA is TGTGCCAGCAGAGCTGGCGGGGGCCAGGGCACCGGGGAGCTGTTTTTT. This chain links TRBV9 with TRBJ2-2; weak D call: TRBD2 (7 bases). The CDR3 is 16 amino acids. CDR1 and CDR2 (germline): SGDLS, YYNGEE. V was clipped by 5 bases and J by 4 bases, with 18 bases between them.